The 20 T cell receptor beta chains listed next were all sequenced from one sample in a study of T cells in Graves' hyperthyroidism and ophthalmopathy. It was RNA transcripts that yielded the amplified TCR beta CDR3 regions. Using the HTBI primer set, a first-round RT-PCR was run on the TCR CDR3. In TCRdb, the multiplex PCR reads were re-called with MiXCR into one record per CDR3 protein. The sample gives around 290,000 distinct CDR3 sequences, more than 10% of which show up once; 7.8% is in the top ten. Sequencing was carried out using blood. The receptor set was obtained from a woman under 40 with Graves' hyperthyroidism that later progressed to Graves' ophthalmopathy.

The chain combines TRBV2 with TRBJ2-3, with D tentatively TRBD1 or TRBD2 (5 bases each). Trimming took off 6 bases at V and 6 bases at J, with 19 bases between the two ends. CDR3 size: 15 residues. The germline CDR1 and CDR2 sequences are SNHLY and FYNNEI. CDR3: CASSEQGTVRDTQYF. The CDR3 nucleotides read TGTGCCAGCAGCGAACAAGGGACCGTCAGGGATACGCAGTATTTT.

Note on this clonotype: An end of the junction does not agree with germline; a read error may underlie this. This CDR3 reads CSVHSVGLAGTGEPFF. The CDR3 DNA reads TGCAGTGTCCATTCCGTGGGACTAGCCGGCACCGGGGAGCCGTTTTTT. V is TRBV20-1 and J is TRBJ2-2; 9 nucleotides match TRBD2. The CDR3 runs 16 residues. From germline, CDR1 is DFQATT and CDR2 SNEGSKA (reference sequence).

This clonotype was detected ten times or more. The chain has TRBV29-1 and TRBJ2-7; the D gene is possibly TRBD1 (5 bases). In germline, CDR1 is SQVTM, CDR2 ANQGSEA. V lost 7 bases, J lost 2 bases, and 12 bases lay in between. The CDR3 contains 12 residues. CDR3 DNA sequence: TGCAGCGCAACGGACAACGCCTACGAGCAGTACTTC. This translates into CSATDNAYEQYF.

This clonotype occurred many times. The chain employs TRBV28 and TRBJ2-7; 9 bases are shared with TRBD1. The CDR3 totals 15 residues. Germline V CDR1 and CDR2: MDHEN, SYDVKM. The J segment lost 5 bases and the V segment lost 3 bases, leaving 8 bases of the junction unmatched. CDR3 in amino acids: CASSFGDREVDEQYF. CDR3 coding DNA: TGTGCCAGCAGTTTCGGGGACAGGGAAGTCGACGAGCAGTACTTC. The full variable domain, with the rest looked up from reference TRBV28 and TRBJ2-7, is DVKVTQSSRYLVKRTGEKVFLECVQDMDHENMFWYRQDPGLGLRLIYFSYDVKMKEKGDIPEGYSVSREKKERFSLILESASTNQTSMYLCASSFGDREVDEQYFGPGTRLTVT.

The genes are TRBV19 and TRBJ1-4; weak D call: TRBD1 (6 bases). Germline assignment: CDR1 LNHDA and CDR2 SQIVND (reference sequence). The germline V and J ends were trimmed by 5 bases and 8 bases, with 15 bases remaining between them. This CDR3 is 14 amino acids long. The CDR3 nucleotides read TGTGCCAGTAGTGGGGGCCGGGACGGCGAAAAACTGTTTTTT. As protein: CASSGGRDGEKLFF.

This clonotype was seen repeatedly, ten times or more. This chain links TRBV30 with TRBJ1-1; the D gene is possibly TRBD1 (5 bases). This CDR3 region has 12 residues. Germline CDR1 and CDR2: GTSNPN and SVGIG (reference sequence). The CDR3 DNA is TGTGCGACGGAGAGGGGTAACACTGAAGCTTTCTTT. As protein: CATERGNTEAFF.

This clonotype has more than one count but fewer than ten. This chain uses TRBV5-8 with TRBJ2-1; D unresolved. The germline V gene encodes CDR1 SGHTS and CDR2 YDEGEE. The germline V and J ends were trimmed by 0 bases and 3 bases, with 13 bases remaining between them. The CDR3 is made up of 16 amino acids. CDR3 coding DNA: TGTGCCAGCAGCTTGGCTTTCGGCAGCCACTACAATGAGCAGTTCTTC. This codes for CASSLAFGSHYNEQFF. The variable domain in full, completed from reference TRBV5-8 and TRBJ2-1, reads EAGVTQSPTHLIKTRGQQATLRCSPISGHTSVYWYQQALGLGLQFLLWYDEGEERNRGNFPPRFSGRQFPNYSSELNVNALELEDSALYLCASSLAFGSHYNEQFFGPGTRLTVL.

In its sample, this clonotype was seen many times. The V and J genes are TRBV7-9 and TRBJ1-1; D is undetermined. Trimming took 3 bases from V and 2 from J, leaving 7 bases between them. The germline V gene has CDR1 SEHNR and CDR2 FQNEAQ (reference sequence). The CDR3 runs to 13 residues. The CDR3 loop is CASSFYGNTEAFF. The CDR3 DNA follows: TGTGCCAGCAGCTTCTATGGTAACACTGAAGCTTTCTTT.

A remark on this clonotype: Since a much larger clone is just one base distant, this may be a read error. The chain carries TRBV2 and TRBJ1-6; 8 positions match TRBD1. The CDR3 loop spans 14 amino acids. J lost 7 bases, V lost 7 bases, and 6 bases had no gene match. The V gene's germline CDR1 is SNHLY and CDR2 FYNNEI. CDR3 nucleotides: TGTGCCAGCATCCAGGGGGCGCCGAATTCACCCCTCCACTTT. Translating it yields CASIQGAPNSPLHF.

This clonotype was recorded many times. The gene calls are TRBV7-3 and TRBJ2-7; tentatively, D is TRBD1 or TRBD2 (5 bases each). Trimming shortened V by 5 bases and J by 5 bases, and 16 bases separated the two germline ends. The length of the CDR3 is 14 residues. Looked up from germline, CDR1 is SGHTA and CDR2 is FQGTGA. The CDR3 protein is CASSKGPGADEQYF. CDR3 coding DNA: TGTGCCAGCAGCAAGGGACCCGGGGCAGACGAGCAGTACTTC.

This clonotype was observed at least ten times. The V and J genes are TRBV4-2 and TRBJ1-2, with a weak D call TRBD1 (5 bases). CDR3 length equals 15 residues. V was pared by 0 bases and J by 4 bases, with 12 bases between. Germline V lookup: CDR1 LGHNA, CDR2 YNFKEQ. CDR3 loop: CASSQDRGAGYGYTF. The CDR3 nucleotides are TGTGCCAGCAGCCAAGACCGGGGCGCTGGCTATGGCTACACCTTC.

This clonotype has more than one count but fewer than ten. The germline gene is not matched at one end of the junction; a read error may be the cause. The chain carries TRBV2 and TRBJ2-1; maybe TRBD2 (6 bases). The CDR3 consists of 11 residues. Germline CDR1 and CDR2: SNHLY and FYNNEI. The CDR3 reads CASRVSGRTVF. The CDR3, as DNA: TGTGCCAGCAGGGTTAGCGGTCGGACCGTCTTC.

This clonotype was seen at least ten times. V is TRBV6-5 and J is TRBJ1-4; no clear D. The V gene lost 0 bases and the J gene lost 7 bases, with 12 bases spanning the gap. This CDR3 region has 15 residues. The V gene's germline CDR1 is MNHEY and CDR2 SVGAGI. As DNA, the CDR3 is TGTGCCAGCAGTTACTCGAGACCGGAGGGTGAAAAACTGTTTTTT. As protein: CASSYSRPEGEKLFF.

J is TRBJ2-6 and V is TRBV5-1, with 10 bases that match TRBD2. V was clipped by 4 bases and J by 0 bases; unmatched bases: 7. The CDR3 runs to 18 residues. The germline gives CDR1 SGHRS, CDR2 YFSETQ. The CDR3 DNA reads as TGCGCCAGCAGCCGGAGGGCTAGCGGGAGCTCTGGGGCCAACGTCCTGACTTTC. Protein sequence: CASSRRASGSSGANVLTF. Using reference TRBV5-1 and TRBJ2-6 for the parts outside the CDR3, the full variable domain is KAGVTQTPRYLIKTRGQQVTLSCSPISGHRSVSWYQQTPGQGLQFLFEYFSETQRNKGNFPGRFSGRQFSNSRSEMNVSTLELGDSALYLCASSRRASGSSGANVLTFGAGSRLTVL.

This clonotype has ten or more counts. This chain links TRBV13 with TRBJ2-7; possible D gene TRBD2, 6 bases. Germline V gene data show CDR1 as PRHDT and CDR2 as FYEKMQ (reference sequence). The CDR3 totals 11 residues. Trimming took off 5 bases at V and 5 bases at J, with 7 bases between the two ends. CDR3 amino acids: CASSGGDEQYF. The CDR3 nucleotides read TGTGCCAGCAGCGGCGGGGACGAGCAGTACTTC.

V is TRBV4-1 and J is TRBJ1-6; D ambiguous. V lost 4 bases and J 8 bases, leaving 15 bases between the germline ends. The CDR3 is made up of 15 amino acids. Germline CDR1 is MGHRA and CDR2 is YSYEKL. The CDR3 nucleotides are TGCGCCAGCAGCCTGCAATTGGGCCAATATTCACCCCTCCACTTT. This codes for CASSLQLGQYSPLHF.

This clonotype was observed many times. The CDR3 nucleotides read TGTGCCAGCAGCATCGACAGGGCAAAGGGCAATCAGCCCCAGCATTTT. Its protein product is CASSIDRAKGNQPQHF. This chain uses TRBV28 with TRBJ1-5, with 7 bases fitting TRBD1. The length of the CDR3 is 16 residues. After removal of 6 bases from V and 2 bases from J, the junction contained 10 bases not matched to a gene. Germline CDR1 is MDHEN and CDR2 is SYDVKM.

This clonotype was seen at least ten times. This chain links TRBV30 with TRBJ2-4, with D unresolved. The CDR3 is made up of 14 amino acids. The V end lost 2 bases, the J end lost 6 bases, and 14 bases lay between the germline ends. Germline CDR1 is GTSNPN and CDR2 is SVGIG (reference sequence). The CDR3 protein is CAWSPDGVTNIQYF. The CDR3 coding sequence is TGTGCCTGGAGTCCGGATGGGGTCACAAACATTCAGTACTTC. The whole variable domain, remainder taken from reference TRBV30 and TRBJ2-4, is SQTIHQWPATLVQPVGSPLSLECTVEGTSNPNLYWYRQAAGRGLQLLFYSVGIGQISSEVPQNLSASRPQDRQFILSSKKLLLSDSGFYLCAWSPDGVTNIQYFGAGTRLSVL.

This clonotype was recorded at least ten times. The CDR3 DNA follows: TGCGCCAGCAGCTTGGTGGCTAGCGGGCCCAGGCTGACCTACAATGAGCAGTTCTTC. This codes for CASSLVASGPRLTYNEQFF. This chain joins TRBV5-1 and TRBJ2-1; 8 bases map to TRBD2. Per germline, CDR1 SGHRS and CDR2 YFSETQ. Trimming removed 0 bases from V and 2 bases from J; junction bases left unmatched: 13. The CDR3 contains 19 residues.

This clonotype appeared a few times. V is TRBV11-2 and J is TRBJ2-7, with TRBD1 identical over 7 bases. Trimming took 2 bases from V and 6 from J; bases not matched to a gene: 16. This CDR3 is built from 17 residues. Germline V gene data show CDR1 as SGHAT and CDR2 as FQNNGV. The chain's CDR3 is CASSLMWGTEVHSEQYF. Here the CDR3 DNA reads TGTGCCAGCAGCTTAATGTGGGGGACAGAAGTCCATTCCGAGCAGTACTTC.